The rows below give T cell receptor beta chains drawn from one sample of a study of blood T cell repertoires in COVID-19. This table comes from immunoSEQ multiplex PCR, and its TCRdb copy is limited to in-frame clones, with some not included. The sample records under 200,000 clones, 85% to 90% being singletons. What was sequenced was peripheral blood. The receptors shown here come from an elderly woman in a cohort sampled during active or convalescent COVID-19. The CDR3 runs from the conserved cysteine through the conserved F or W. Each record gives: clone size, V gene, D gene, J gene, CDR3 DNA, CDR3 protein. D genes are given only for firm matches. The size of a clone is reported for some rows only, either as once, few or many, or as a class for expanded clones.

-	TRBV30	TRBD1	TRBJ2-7	TGTGCCTGGAGTGGGGACTCAGGGACAGGGGGCTACGAGCAGTACTTC	CAWSGDSGTGGYEQYF
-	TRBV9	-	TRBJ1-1	TGTGCCAGCAGCGTACGTATGAACACTGAAGCTTTCTTT	CASSVRMNTEAFF
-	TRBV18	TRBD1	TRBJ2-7	TGTGCCAGCTCACCCGGGACAGGTCCATACGAGCAGTACTTC	CASSPGTGPYEQYF
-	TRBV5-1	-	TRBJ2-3	TGCGCCAGCAGCTTTAGGGACACGAGCACAGATACGCAGTATTTT	CASSFRDTSTDTQYF
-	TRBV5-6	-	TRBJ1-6	TGTGCCAGCAGCCCCCGGACACCATCCTATAATTCACCCCTCCACTTT	CASSPRTPSYNSPLHF
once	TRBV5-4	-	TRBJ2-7	TGTGCCAGCAGCCCCCCCAGTAGCTCCTCCTACGAGCAGTACTTC	CASSPPSSSSYEQYF
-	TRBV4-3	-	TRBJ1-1	TGCGCCAGCAGCCAAAACCGACAAAACACTGAAGCTTTCTTT	CASSQNRQNTEAFF
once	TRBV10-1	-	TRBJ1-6	TGCGCCAGCAGTGAATCGGGAACCTATAATTCACCCCTCCACTTT	CASSESGTYNSPLHF
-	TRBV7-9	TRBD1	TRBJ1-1	TGTGCCAGCAGCTTAGATAGTATCGGACAGGGGGCTTCTGAAGCTTTCTTT	CASSLDSIGQGASEAFF
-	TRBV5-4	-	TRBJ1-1	TGTGCCAGCAGCCCGGACAGCCGCGTTAAAGCTTTCTTT	CASSPDSRVKAFF
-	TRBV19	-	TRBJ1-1	TGTGCCAGTAGCCGCGGACAGCCGCGGGGGATGGCTGAAGCTTTCTTT	CASSRGQPRGMAEAFF
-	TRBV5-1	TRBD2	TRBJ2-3	TGCGCCAGCAGCTTGGGGCCAGCGGGGGGCCTCACAGATACGCAGTATTTT	CASSLGPAGGLTDTQYF
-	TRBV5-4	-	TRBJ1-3	TGTGCCAGCAGCTTCGAAACAGGGACCCAAAACACCATATATTTT	CASSFETGTQNTIYF
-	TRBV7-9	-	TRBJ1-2	TGTGCCAGCAGCTTTGGAGTTAACTATGGCTACACCTTC	CASSFGVNYGYTF
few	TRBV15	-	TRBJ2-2	TGTGCCACCAGCAGAGATAGTTACAGGGCTAACACCGGGGAGCTGTTTTTT	CATSRDSYRANTGELFF
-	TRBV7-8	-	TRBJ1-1	TGTGCCAGCAGCTTAGTTTGGGGGGACACTGAAGCTTTCTTT	CASSLVWGDTEAFF
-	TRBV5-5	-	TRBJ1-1	TGTGCCAGCAGCCGCAGCACTGAAGCTTTCTTT	CASSRSTEAFF
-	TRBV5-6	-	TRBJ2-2	TGTGCCAGCAGGGAAACAGGGCGGGGGCCCCACGGGGAGCTGTTTTTT	CASRETGRGPHGELFF
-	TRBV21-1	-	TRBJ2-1	TGTGCCAGCAGCCTTAGCGGGGGGGCAGGTAATGAGCAGTTCTTC	CASSLSGGAGNEQFF
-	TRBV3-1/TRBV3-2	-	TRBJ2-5	TGTGCCAGCAGCCAAAATCCCGGGGCCCAAAAACAGGGATTCCAAGAGACCCAGTACTTC	CASSQNPGAQKQGFQETQYF
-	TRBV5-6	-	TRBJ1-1	TGTGCCAGCAGCGTCCAGGGGCGGAAGACTGAAGCTTTCTTT	CASSVQGRKTEAFF
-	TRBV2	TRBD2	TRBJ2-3	TGTGCCAGCAGTCAACTAGCGGGGAGCACAGATACGCAGTATTTT	CASSQLAGSTDTQYF
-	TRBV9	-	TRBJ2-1	TGTGCCAGCAGCTCTACTGGGGCATGGTATGACAATGAGCAGTTCTTC	CASSSTGAWYDNEQFF
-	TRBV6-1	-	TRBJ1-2	TGTGCCAGCAGTGAAACAGGGACCTATGGCTACACCTTC	CASSETGTYGYTF
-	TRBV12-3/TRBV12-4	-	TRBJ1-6	TGTGCCAGCAGTTTAGCCAGTAATTCACCCCTCCACTTT	CASSLASNSPLHF